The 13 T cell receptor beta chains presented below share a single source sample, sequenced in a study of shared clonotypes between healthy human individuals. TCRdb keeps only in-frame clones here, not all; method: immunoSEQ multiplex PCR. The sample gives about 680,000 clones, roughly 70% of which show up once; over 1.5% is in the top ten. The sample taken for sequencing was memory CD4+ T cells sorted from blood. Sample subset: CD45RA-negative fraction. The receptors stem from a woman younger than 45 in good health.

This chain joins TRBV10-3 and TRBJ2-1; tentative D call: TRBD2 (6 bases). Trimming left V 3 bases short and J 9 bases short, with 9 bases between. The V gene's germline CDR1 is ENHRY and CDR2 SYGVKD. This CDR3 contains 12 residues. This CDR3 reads CAISDTSSEQFF. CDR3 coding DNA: TGTGCCATCAGTGATACTAGCAGTGAGCAGTTCTTC.

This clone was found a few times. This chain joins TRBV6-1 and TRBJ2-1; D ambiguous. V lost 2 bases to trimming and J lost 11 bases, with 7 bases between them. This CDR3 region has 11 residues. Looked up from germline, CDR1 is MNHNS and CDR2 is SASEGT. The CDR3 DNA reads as TGTGCCAGCAGTGAAACAATGAAGCAGTTCTTC. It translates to CASSETMKQFF.

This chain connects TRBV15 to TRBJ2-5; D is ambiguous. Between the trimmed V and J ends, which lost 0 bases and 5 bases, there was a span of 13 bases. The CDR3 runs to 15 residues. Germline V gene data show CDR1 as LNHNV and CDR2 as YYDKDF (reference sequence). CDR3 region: CATSRDTALAETQYF. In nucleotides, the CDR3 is TGTGCCACCAGCAGAGATACCGCATTGGCGGAGACCCAGTACTTC. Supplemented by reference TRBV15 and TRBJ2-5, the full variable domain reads DAMVIQNPRYQVTQFGKPVTLSCSQTLNHNVMYWYQQKSSQAPKLLFHYYDKDFNNEADTPDNFQSRRPNTSFCFLDIRSPGLGDTAMYLCATSRDTALAETQYFGPGTRLLVL.

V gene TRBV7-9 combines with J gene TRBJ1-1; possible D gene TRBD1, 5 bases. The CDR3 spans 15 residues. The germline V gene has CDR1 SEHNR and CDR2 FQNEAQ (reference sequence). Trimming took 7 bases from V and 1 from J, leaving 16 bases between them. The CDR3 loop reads CASNVGARKNTEAFF. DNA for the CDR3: TGTGCCAGCAATGTTGGGGCCAGGAAGAACACTGAAGCTTTCTTT.

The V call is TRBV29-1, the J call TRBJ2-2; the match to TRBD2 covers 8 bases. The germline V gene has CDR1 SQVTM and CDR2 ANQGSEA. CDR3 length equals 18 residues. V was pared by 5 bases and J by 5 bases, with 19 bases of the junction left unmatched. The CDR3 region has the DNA TGCAGCGTTCTGAACAGGGTCAAAAGCGGGAGTGGTACCGGGGAGCTGTTTTTT. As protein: CSVLNRVKSGSGTGELFF.

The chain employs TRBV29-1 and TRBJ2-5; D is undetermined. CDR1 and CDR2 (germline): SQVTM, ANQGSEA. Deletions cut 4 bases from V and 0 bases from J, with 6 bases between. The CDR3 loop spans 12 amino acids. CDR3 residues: CSVVRHQETQYF. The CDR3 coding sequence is TGCAGCGTTGTAAGACACCAAGAGACCCAGTACTTC.

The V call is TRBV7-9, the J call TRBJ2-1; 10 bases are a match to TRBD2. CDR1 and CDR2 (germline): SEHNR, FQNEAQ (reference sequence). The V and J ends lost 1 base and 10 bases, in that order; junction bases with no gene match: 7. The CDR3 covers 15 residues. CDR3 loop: CASSLVGGLANEQFF. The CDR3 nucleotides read TGTGCCAGCAGCTTAGTGGGGGGACTAGCGAACGAGCAGTTCTTC.

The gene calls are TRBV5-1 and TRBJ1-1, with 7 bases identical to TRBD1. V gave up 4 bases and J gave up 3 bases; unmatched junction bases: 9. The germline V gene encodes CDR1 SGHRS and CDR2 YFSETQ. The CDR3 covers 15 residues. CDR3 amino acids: CASSRAGGPDTEAFF. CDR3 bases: TGCGCCAGCAGCCGAGCAGGGGGTCCGGACACTGAAGCTTTCTTT.

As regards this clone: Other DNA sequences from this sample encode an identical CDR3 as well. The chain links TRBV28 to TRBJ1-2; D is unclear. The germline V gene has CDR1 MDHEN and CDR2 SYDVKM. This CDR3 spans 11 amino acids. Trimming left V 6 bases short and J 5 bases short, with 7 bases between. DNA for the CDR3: TGTGCCAGCAGGACAAATTATGGCTACACCTTC. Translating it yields CASRTNYGYTF.

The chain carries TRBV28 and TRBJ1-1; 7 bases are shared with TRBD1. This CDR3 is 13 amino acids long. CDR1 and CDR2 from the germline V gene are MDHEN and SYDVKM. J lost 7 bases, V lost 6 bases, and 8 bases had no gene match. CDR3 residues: CASSPNTGVEAFF. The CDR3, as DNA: TGTGCCAGCAGCCCCAATACAGGGGTTGAAGCTTTCTTT.

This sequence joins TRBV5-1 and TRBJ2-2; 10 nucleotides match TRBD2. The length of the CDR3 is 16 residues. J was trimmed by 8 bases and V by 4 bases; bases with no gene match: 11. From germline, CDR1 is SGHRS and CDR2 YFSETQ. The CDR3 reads CASSRLAGSEEGELFF. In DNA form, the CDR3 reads TGCGCCAGCAGCAGACTAGCGGGCTCTGAAGAGGGGGAGCTGTTTTTT.

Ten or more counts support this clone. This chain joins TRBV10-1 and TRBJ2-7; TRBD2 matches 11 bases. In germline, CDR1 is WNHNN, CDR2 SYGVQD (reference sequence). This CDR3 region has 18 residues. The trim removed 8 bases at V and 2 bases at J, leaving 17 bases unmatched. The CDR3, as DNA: TGCGCCAGCCCCGGGGGGACTAGCGGCCCAGGGGGTCCCTACGAGCAGTACTTC. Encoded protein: CASPGGTSGPGGPYEQYF.

CDR3 protein: CAISESARGITGELFF. The CDR3 DNA reads as TGTGCCATCAGTGAGTCCGCCCGGGGAATTACCGGGGAGCTGTTTTTT. This chain joins TRBV10-3 and TRBJ2-2, with TRBD2 as a possible D gene (5 bases). The V end lost 0 bases, the J end lost 5 bases, and 13 bases lay between the germline ends. Germline values: CDR1 ENHRY, CDR2 SYGVKD. The CDR3 totals 16 residues.